This passage covers 24 T cell receptor beta chains from one sample sequenced in a study of control samples from healthy donors and cancer patients. Here immunoSEQ multiplex PCR was the method, and the copy in TCRdb shows in-frame clones only, minus some. Here the sample spans some 130,000 clones, 92% being singletons. Sequencing was performed on blood. The origin of the receptors is a man between 18 and 35 years old in good health.

The J gene is TRBJ1-2, the V gene TRBV20-1; D gene uncertain. CDR1 and CDR2 from the germline V gene are DFQATT and SNEGSKA (reference sequence). V was cut by 3 bases and J by 8 bases, with 7 bases left in between. The CDR3 runs to 10 residues. The CDR3 protein is CSARSPGYTF. CDR3 nucleotide sequence: TGCAGTGCTAGGTCCCCGGGCTACACCTTC.

In its sample, this clone was seen once. This sequence joins TRBV12-5 and TRBJ2-2; D not certain. V dropped 3 bases and J dropped 4 bases, with 3 bases sitting between them. CDR1 LGHNT and CDR2 FRNRAP come from the germline V gene. This CDR3 is 12 amino acids long. For the CDR3, the DNA is TGTGCTAGTGGTTTCAGCACCGGGGAGCTGTTTTTT. It is translated as CASGFSTGELFF.

The rearrangement uses TRBV5-1 and TRBJ1-5; a weak D match, TRBD1 (6 bases). The V gene's germline CDR1 is SGHRS and CDR2 YFSETQ. CDR3 length equals 15 residues. The V end was cut by 2 bases, the J end by 7 bases, with 16 bases between. The CDR3 nucleotides read TGCGCCAGCAGCTTTGATGGGGGGCGGGGGCAGCCCCAGCATTTT. It codes for CASSFDGGRGQPQHF.

The chain employs TRBV19 and TRBJ1-1, with 8 nucleotides matching TRBD1. This CDR3 comprises 13 residues. Trimming removed 5 bases from V and 4 bases from J; junction bases left unmatched: 3. Germline-derived CDR1 and CDR2 are LNHDA and SQIVND (reference sequence). The CDR3 is CASSLTGGTEAFF. The CDR3 DNA reads TGTGCCAGTAGTCTTACAGGGGGCACTGAAGCTTTCTTT.

The chain combines TRBV29-1 with TRBJ1-2; D ambiguous. The ends were cut back, 3 bases at V and 0 bases at J, with 11 bases in the middle. Germline V gene lookup returns CDR1 SQVTM and CDR2 ANQGSEA. The CDR3 length is 14 residues. The CDR3 is CSVDPDGANYGYTF. CDR3 in DNA: TGCAGCGTTGATCCGGACGGAGCTAACTATGGCTACACCTTC.

The chain links TRBV2 to TRBJ2-1; D tentatively reads TRBD1 or TRBD2 (5 bases each). The CDR3 is made up of 14 amino acids. Germline V CDR1 and CDR2: SNHLY, FYNNEI. Trimming took 4 bases from V and 8 from J, leaving 15 bases between them. CDR3 sequence reads: CASSVRDLGDEQFF. The CDR3 nucleotides read TGTGCCAGCAGTGTACGGGACCTGGGGGATGAGCAGTTCTTC. The full variable domain, its missing parts supplied by reference TRBV2 and TRBJ2-1, is EPEVTQTPSHQVTQMGQEVILRCVPISNHLYFYWYRQILGQKVEFLVSFYNNEISEKSEIFDDQFSVERPDGSNFTLKIRSTKLEDSAMYFCASSVRDLGDEQFFGPGTRLTVL.

The chain recombines TRBV4-2 with TRBJ2-7, with D perhaps matching TRBD1 (6 bases). Per germline, CDR1 LGHNA and CDR2 YNFKEQ. V lost 1 base and J lost 3, with 10 bases in between. The CDR3 length is 14 residues. CDR3 residues: CASSQGQGYYEQYF. The CDR3 nucleotides read TGTGCCAGCAGCCAAGGGCAGGGGTACTACGAGCAGTACTTC.

The chain joins TRBV5-1 to TRBJ2-7; 7 bases align to TRBD1. From germline, CDR1 is SGHRS and CDR2 YFSETQ. V was clipped by 1 base and J by 2 bases; unmatched bases: 6. The CDR3 runs to 15 residues. The CDR3 here is CASSLRTGATYEQYF. The CDR3 DNA follows: TGCGCCAGCAGCTTGCGTACAGGGGCCACCTACGAGCAGTACTTC.

The J gene is TRBJ2-6, the V gene TRBV19; the D is unclear. Trimming took 7 bases from V and 2 from J, leaving 12 bases between them. This CDR3 spans 15 amino acids. Germline V gene lookup returns CDR1 LNHDA and CDR2 SQIVND (reference sequence). The CDR3: CASKDPGAGANVLTF. The CDR3 coding sequence is TGTGCCAGTAAGGATCCGGGCGCTGGGGCCAACGTCCTGACTTTC. The entire variable domain, with the rest obtained from reference TRBV19 and TRBJ2-6, is as follows: DGGITQSPKYLFRKEGQNVTLSCEQNLNHDAMYWYRQDPGQGLRLIYYSQIVNDFQKGDIAEGYSVSREKKESFPLTVTSAQKNPTAFYLCASKDPGAGANVLTFGAGSRLTVL.

This clone was detected only once. In DNA, the CDR3 is TGTGCCAGTAGTGGGCGGGGGGAGTACCAAGAGACCCAGTACTTC. Its protein product is CASSGRGEYQETQYF. The gene calls are TRBV19 and TRBJ2-5, with TRBD2 identical over 8 bases. Trimming cost V 5 bases and J 0 bases; bases outside gene matches: 5. The CDR3 length is 15 residues. The V gene's germline CDR1 is LNHDA and CDR2 SQIVND (reference sequence).

This rearrangement joins TRBV2 to TRBJ2-1; 12 positions match TRBD2. V was clipped by 7 bases and J by 5 bases; unmatched bases: 3. Looked up from germline, CDR1 is SNHLY and CDR2 is FYNNEI. This CDR3 spans 14 amino acids. The CDR3 coding sequence is TGTGCCAGCAAACTAGCGGGGGGAGACAATGAGCAGTTCTTC. This translates into CASKLAGGDNEQFF.

This chain joins TRBV4-2 and TRBJ2-3; TRBD2 matches 8 bases. From germline, CDR1 is LGHNA and CDR2 YNFKEQ. After removal of 0 bases from V and 5 bases from J, the junction contained 10 bases not matched to a gene. CDR3 length: 17 amino acids. CDR3 sequence (DNA): TGTGCCAGCAGCCAAGATCTGCCGGGGGGGCAGGGAGATACGCAGTATTTT. Translation: CASSQDLPGGQGDTQYF.

The CDR3 loop is CASSYAQNTEAFF. The CDR3 nucleotides are TGTGCCAGCAGTTATGCCCAGAACACTGAAGCTTTCTTT. The V gene is TRBV12-3 or TRBV12-4, the J gene TRBJ1-1; D is uncertain. The V end lost 4 bases, the J end lost 1 base, and 7 bases lay between the germline ends. This CDR3 is 13 amino acids long.

This clone appeared a single time. The V call is TRBV5-6, the J call TRBJ1-4; 8 bases agree with TRBD1. Germline CDR1 and CDR2: SGHDT and YYEEEE. The CDR3 has 15 amino acids. With 4 bases clipped from V and 7 bases from J, the junction kept 9 bases outside the gene matches. DNA of the CDR3: TGTGCCAGCAGCGAAACCAGGGGGCTGGTTGAAAAACTGTTTTTT. This translates into CASSETRGLVEKLFF.

The chain combines TRBV6-2 or TRBV6-3 with TRBJ2-7; D is possibly TRBD1 or TRBD2 (6 bases each). The germline CDR1 and CDR2 sequences are MNHEY and SVGEGT. The V end lost 2 bases, the J end lost 2 bases, and 10 bases lay between the germline ends. CDR3 length equals 14 residues. Here the CDR3 reads CASSYLGGAYEQYF. The CDR3 nucleotides are TGTGCCAGCAGTTACCTGGGGGGCGCCTACGAGCAGTACTTC.

This sequence joins TRBV3-1 (or the pseudogene TRBV3-2) and TRBJ1-2; D unresolved. V dropped 4 bases and J dropped 7 bases, with 16 bases sitting between them. This CDR3 region has 14 residues. Germline CDR1 reads LGHDT; CDR2 reads YNNKEL (reference sequence). This CDR3 reads CASSLREMGSGYTF. CDR3 DNA: TGTGCCAGCAGCCTGAGGGAGATGGGCTCTGGCTACACCTTC.

This chain links TRBV3-1 (or the pseudogene TRBV3-2) with TRBJ1-1; 7 bases agree with TRBD1. The CDR3 totals 13 residues. Germline CDR1 reads LGHDT; CDR2 reads YNNKEL (reference sequence). The junction had 9 bases not matched to a gene; V was cut back by 3 bases and J by 11 bases. CDR3 DNA sequence: TGTGCCAGCAGCCAGAGTAGACAGGGTCAGGCTTTCTTT. Encoded protein: CASSQSRQGQAFF.

The chain combines TRBV6-5 with TRBJ2-3, with TRBD1 as a possible D gene (6 bases). The CDR3 totals 12 residues. Trimming took 6 bases from V and 4 from J, leaving 8 bases between them. From germline, CDR1 is MNHEY and CDR2 SVGAGI. CDR3 DNA: TGTGCCAGCAGGGGACAAGCAGATACGCAGTATTTT. Translation: CASRGQADTQYF.

The CDR3 loop is CASKGQTNYGYTF. The CDR3 bases are TGTGCCAGTAAGGGACAGACTAACTATGGCTACACCTTC. The chain uses TRBV19 and TRBJ1-2; 7 positions match TRBD1. The germline CDR1 and CDR2 sequences are LNHDA and SQIVND (reference sequence). V was pared by 7 bases and J by 0 bases, with 2 bases of the junction left unmatched. There are 13 residues in the CDR3. Looking up the rest from reference TRBV19 and TRBJ1-2 gives the full variable domain: DGGITQSPKYLFRKEGQNVTLSCEQNLNHDAMYWYRQDPGQGLRLIYYSQIVNDFQKGDIAEGYSVSREKKESFPLTVTSAQKNPTAFYLCASKGQTNYGYTFGSGTRLTVV.

The rearrangement joins TRBV11-3 to TRBJ1-2; D might be TRBD1 (5 bases). V gave up 0 bases and J gave up 1 base, with 24 bases separating them. Germline assignment: CDR1 SGHNT and CDR2 YENEEA. The CDR3 contains 20 residues. For the CDR3, the DNA is TGTGCCAGCAGCTTAGATTCTGTAGGGCAGTCTGGGGCAGGTAACTATGGCTACACCTTC. Protein sequence: CASSLDSVGQSGAGNYGYTF. The full variable domain, in which reference TRBV11-3 and TRBJ1-2 provide the parts outside the CDR3, is EAGVVQSPRYKIIEKKQPVAFWCNPISGHNTLYWYLQNLGQGPELLIRYENEEAVDDSQLPKDRFSAERLKGVDSTLKIQPAELGDSAVYLCASSLDSVGQSGAGNYGYTFGSGTRLTVV.

The chain couples TRBV19 to TRBJ1-6; 9 nucleotides match TRBD1. Germline V gives CDR1 LNHDA, CDR2 SQIVND (reference sequence). The CDR3 runs 16 residues. V trimming: 6 bases; J trimming: 4 bases; junction bases outside the gene matches: 7. CDR3 region: CASSHGTGLYNSPLHF. In nucleotides, the CDR3 is TGTGCCAGTAGCCACGGGACAGGGCTTTATAATTCACCCCTCCACTTT.

The chain carries TRBV7-9 and TRBJ1-6, with 7 bases identical to TRBD1. Trimming cost V 8 bases and J 6 bases; bases outside gene matches: 10. There are 15 residues in the CDR3. Germline lookup yields CDR1 SEHNR and CDR2 FQNEAQ (reference sequence). As DNA, the CDR3 is TGTGCCAGCTCTAAGGGGGCTTCTGGTAATTCACCCCTCCACTTT. Its protein is CASSKGASGNSPLHF.

V gene TRBV4-1 combines with J gene TRBJ2-1; 8 nucleotides align to TRBD2. Germline CDR1 reads MGHRA; CDR2 reads YSYEKL. With 4 bases clipped from V and 0 bases from J, the junction kept 8 bases outside the gene matches. CDR3 size: 17 residues. CDR3 sequence: CASSPRLLAGSYNEQFF. The CDR3 DNA follows: TGCGCCAGCAGCCCCCGTCTTCTAGCGGGCTCCTACAATGAGCAGTTCTTC.

The rearrangement uses TRBV3-1 (or the pseudogene TRBV3-2) and TRBJ2-2; tentative D call: TRBD2 (6 bases). The germline V gene encodes CDR1 LGHDT and CDR2 YNNKEL (reference sequence). Between the trimmed V and J ends, which lost 3 bases and 3 bases, there was a span of 14 bases. The CDR3 is made up of 16 amino acids. The CDR3 coding sequence is TGTGCCAGCAGCCAGCCGGGACTGAGGTACACCGGGGAGCTGTTTTTT. It encodes CASSQPGLRYTGELFF.